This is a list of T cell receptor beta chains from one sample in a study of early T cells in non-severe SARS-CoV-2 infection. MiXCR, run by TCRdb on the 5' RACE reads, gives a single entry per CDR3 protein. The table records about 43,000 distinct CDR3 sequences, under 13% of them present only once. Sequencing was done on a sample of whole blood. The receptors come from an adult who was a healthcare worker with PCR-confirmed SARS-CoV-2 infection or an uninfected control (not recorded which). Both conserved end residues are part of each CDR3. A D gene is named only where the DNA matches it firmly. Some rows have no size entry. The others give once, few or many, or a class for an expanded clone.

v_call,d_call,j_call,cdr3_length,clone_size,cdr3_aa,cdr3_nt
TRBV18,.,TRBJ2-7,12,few,CASSPGREPGYF,TGTGCCAGCTCACCAGGCCGGGAGCCGGGGTACTTC
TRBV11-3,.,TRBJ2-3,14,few,CASSLGRGSDTQYF,TGTGCCAGCAGCTTGGGCAGGGGATCAGATACGCAGTATTTT
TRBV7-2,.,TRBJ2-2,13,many,CASSRHLAGELFF,TGTGCCAGCAGCCGCCACTTAGCCGGGGAGCTGTTTTTT
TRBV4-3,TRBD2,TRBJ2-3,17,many,CASSQDQSSGGGDTQYF,TGCGCCAGCAGCCAAGATCAGTCTAGCGGGGGTGGGGATACGCAGTATTTT
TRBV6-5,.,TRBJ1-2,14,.,CASSYLLGSGGYTF,TGTGCCAGCAGTTACCTTCTTGGTTCTGGGGGCTACACCTTC
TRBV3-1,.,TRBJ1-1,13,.,CASSPQRAGQAFF,TGTGCCAGCAGCCCACAGAGGGCAGGCCAAGCTTTCTTT
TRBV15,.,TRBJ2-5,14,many,CATSRGGTEQTQYF,TGTGCCACCAGCAGAGGAGGCACAGAGCAGACCCAGTACTTC
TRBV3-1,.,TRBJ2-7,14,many,CASSSSHRDHEQYF,TGTGCCAGCAGCTCAAGCCACAGGGACCACGAGCAGTACTTC
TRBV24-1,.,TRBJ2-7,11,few,CATREDYEQYF,TGTGCCACCAGAGAGGACTACGAGCAGTACTTC
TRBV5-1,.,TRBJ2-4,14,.,CASSPRTSGDIQYF,TGCGCCAGCAGCCCAAGGACCTCAGGAGACATTCAGTACTTC
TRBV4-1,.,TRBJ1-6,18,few,CASSQDSGARARSSPLHF,TGCGCCAGCAGCCAAGACTCAGGGGCCAGGGCCAGGTCTTCACCCCTCCACTTT
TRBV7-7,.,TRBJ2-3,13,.,CASSLSLVDTQYF,TGTGCCAGCAGCTTAAGTCTCGTCGATACGCAGTATTTT
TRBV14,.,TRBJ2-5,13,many,CASSRSPQETQYF,TGTGCCAGCAGCCGGTCTCCTCAAGAGACCCAGTACTTC
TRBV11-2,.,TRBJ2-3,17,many,CASSLRALPLSTDTQYF,TGTGCCAGCAGCTTAAGGGCACTTCCCCTAAGCACAGATACGCAGTATTTT
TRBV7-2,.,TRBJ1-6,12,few,CASSLAGAALHF,TGTGCCAGCAGCTTAGCGGGGGCAGCCCTCCACTTT
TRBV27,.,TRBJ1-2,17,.,CASSRGSEAGYVYGYTF,TGTGCCAGCAGTCGCGGGTCCGAGGCAGGGTACGTCTATGGCTACACCTTC
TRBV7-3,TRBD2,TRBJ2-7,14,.,CASSSGGGAFEQYF,TGTGCCAGCAGCTCGGGAGGCGGGGCCTTCGAGCAGTACTTC
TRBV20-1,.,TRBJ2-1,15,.,CSARGLTSSYNEQFF,TGCAGTGCTAGGGGACTGACTAGCTCCTACAATGAGCAGTTCTTC
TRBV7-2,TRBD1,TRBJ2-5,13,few,CASSPGTVETQYF,TGTGCCAGCAGTCCCGGGACAGTAGAGACCCAGTACTTC
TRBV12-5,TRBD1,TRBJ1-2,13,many,CASVLDRGLGYTF,TGTGCTAGTGTCTTGGACAGGGGGCTTGGCTACACCTTC
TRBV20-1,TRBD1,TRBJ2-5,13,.,CSAATGPEETQYF,TGCAGTGCCGCGACAGGGCCTGAAGAGACCCAGTACTTC
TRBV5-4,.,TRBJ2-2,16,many,CASSWGVSANTGELFF,TGTGCCAGCAGCTGGGGGGTCTCCGCGAACACCGGGGAGCTGTTTTTT
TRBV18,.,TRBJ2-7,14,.,CASSPSSDYYEQYF,TGTGCCAGCTCACCAAGCTCGGACTACTACGAGCAGTACTTC
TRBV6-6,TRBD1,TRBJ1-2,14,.,CASSFRQGNYGYTF,TGTGCCAGCAGTTTTAGACAGGGAAACTATGGCTACACCTTC
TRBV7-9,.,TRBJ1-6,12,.,CASSSSGQILLF,TGTGCCAGCAGCTCTTCGGGGCAGATCCTCCTCTTT
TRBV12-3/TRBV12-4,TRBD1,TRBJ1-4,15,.,CASSPGTGLDGKLSF,TGTGCCAGCAGTCCGGGGACAGGGCTGGACGGAAAACTGTCTTTT
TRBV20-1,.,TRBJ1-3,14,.,CSARPTASGNTIYF,TGCAGTGCTAGACCGACAGCCTCTGGAAACACCATATATTTT
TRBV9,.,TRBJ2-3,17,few,CASSVAGGRQWTDTQYF,TGTGCCAGCAGCGTAGCTGGGGGGAGACAGTGGACAGATACGCAGTATTTT
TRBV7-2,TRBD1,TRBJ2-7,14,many,CASSLAYRGDEQYF,TGTGCCAGCAGCTTAGCCTACAGGGGCGACGAGCAGTACTTC
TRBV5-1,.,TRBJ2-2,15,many,CASSRIGVDAGELFF,TGCGCCAGCAGCCGGATAGGGGTAGATGCCGGGGAGCTGTTTTTT
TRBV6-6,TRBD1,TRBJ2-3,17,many,CASSYRGQGTRTDTQYF,TGTGCCAGCAGTTACCGAGGACAGGGGACAAGAACAGATACGCAGTATTTT
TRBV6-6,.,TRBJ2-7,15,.,CASSYLQGNSYEQYF,TGTGCCAGCAGTTACCTACAGGGTAACTCCTACGAGCAGTACTTC
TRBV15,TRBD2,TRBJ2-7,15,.,CATSRDGGLAYEQYF,TGTGCCACCAGCAGAGATGGGGGACTAGCATACGAGCAGTACTTC
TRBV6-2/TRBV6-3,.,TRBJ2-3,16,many,CASSYSSAGRTDTQYF,TGTGCCAGCAGTTACTCTTCGGCGGGGCGCACAGATACGCAGTATTTT
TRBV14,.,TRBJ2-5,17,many,CASSQITGTAVQETQYF,TGTGCCAGCAGCCAAATCACCGGGACGGCTGTCCAAGAGACCCAGTACTTC
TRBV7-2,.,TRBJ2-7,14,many,CASNPLGPPYEQYF,TGTGCCAGCAACCCACTTGGCCCCCCCTACGAGCAGTACTTC
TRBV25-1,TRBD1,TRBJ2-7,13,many,CASSGQAGYEQYF,TGTGCCAGCAGCGGACAGGCGGGCTACGAGCAGTACTTC
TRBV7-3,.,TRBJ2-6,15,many,CASSLLGDGANVLTF,TGTGCCAGCAGCTTGCTAGGGGACGGGGCCAACGTCCTGACTTTC
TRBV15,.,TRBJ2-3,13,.,CATSSDRMDTQYF,TGTGCCACCAGCAGTGATCGAATGGATACGCAGTATTTT
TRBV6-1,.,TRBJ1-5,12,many,CATLTGFQPQHF,TGTGCCACCCTAACAGGGTTTCAGCCCCAGCATTTT
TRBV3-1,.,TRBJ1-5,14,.,CASSWAGPNQPQHF,TGTGCCAGCAGCTGGGCCGGTCCCAATCAGCCCCAGCATTTT
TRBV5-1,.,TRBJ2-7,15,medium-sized,CASSLAGGQGYEQYF,TGCGCCAGCAGCTTGGCGGGGGGCCAGGGCTACGAGCAGTACTTC
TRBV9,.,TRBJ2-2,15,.,CASSVGGSNTGELFF,TGTGCCAGCAGCGTAGGGGGATCAAACACCGGGGAGCTGTTTTTT
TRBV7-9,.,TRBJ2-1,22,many,CASTKGTQGGPVWGGLYNEQFF,TGTGCCAGCACCAAAGGGACCCAAGGAGGCCCGGTATGGGGGGGGCTCTACAATGAGCAGTTCTTC
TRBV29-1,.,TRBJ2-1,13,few,CSVEDLLDNEQFF,TGCAGCGTTGAAGATCTCTTGGACAATGAGCAGTTCTTC
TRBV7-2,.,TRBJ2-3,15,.,CASSLASSDTDTQYF,TGTGCCAGCAGCTTAGCGTCGTCAGACACAGATACGCAGTATTTT
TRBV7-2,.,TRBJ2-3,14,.,CASSYRAGTDTQYF,TGTGCCAGCAGCTACAGGGCAGGGACGGATACGCAGTATTTT
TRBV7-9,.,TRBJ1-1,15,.,CASSTSATPGTEAFF,TGTGCCAGCAGCACCTCCGCCACCCCTGGGACTGAAGCTTTCTTT
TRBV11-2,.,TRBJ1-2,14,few,CASSLVLDYRGYTF,TGTGCCAGCAGCTTAGTTCTGGACTACCGTGGCTACACCTTC
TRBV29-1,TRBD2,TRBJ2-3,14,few,CSVLSSGGTDTQYF,TGCAGCGTTCTAAGTAGCGGGGGCACAGATACGCAGTATTTT
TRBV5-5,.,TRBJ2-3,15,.,CASSLWPTDTDTQYF,TGTGCCAGCAGCTTGTGGCCGACAGACACAGATACGCAGTATTTT
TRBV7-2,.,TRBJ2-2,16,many,CASSSTYTGSTGELFF,TGTGCCAGCAGCTCGACCTACACAGGGTCCACCGGGGAGCTGTTTTTT
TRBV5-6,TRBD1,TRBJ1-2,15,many,CASVRDRGANYGYTF,TGTGCCAGCGTAAGGGACAGGGGCGCGAACTATGGCTACACCTTC
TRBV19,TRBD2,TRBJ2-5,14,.,CASRTSGDQETQYF,TGTGCCAGTAGGACTAGCGGGGACCAAGAGACCCAGTACTTC
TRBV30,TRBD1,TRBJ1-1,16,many,CAWSQGATTLYTEAFF,TGTGCCTGGTCGCAGGGGGCCACCACACTTTACACTGAAGCTTTCTTT